Following are 28 T cell receptor beta chains from one sample sequenced in a study of CD4 T cell repertoires in COVID-19. The memory T cells were sequenced right after ex vivo isolation, without culture. The repertoire was sequenced with immunoSEQ multiplex PCR; TCRdb's copy has only in-frame clones and lacks some. The data hold about 24,000 clones, with 85% to 95% observed a single time. Sample: circulating follicular helper CD4+ T cells (cTfh) from blood, taken before the COVID-19 pandemic. The receptors shown here come from a human donor who had COVID-19.

The V gene is TRBV4-1, the J gene TRBJ2-5; D is possibly TRBD1 (6 bases). V lost 0 bases, J lost 5 bases, and 13 bases lay in between. Germline CDR1 reads MGHRA; CDR2 reads YSYEKL. This CDR3 comprises 15 residues. CDR3 amino acids: CASSQDQGGRETQYF. CDR3 DNA: TGCGCCAGCAGCCAAGATCAAGGGGGACGGGAGACCCAGTACTTC.

The chain uses TRBV6-1 and TRBJ1-2; 8 nucleotides agree with TRBD1. After removal of 4 bases from V and 3 bases from J, the junction contained 1 base not matched to a gene. The CDR3 spans 13 residues. Germline values: CDR1 MNHNS, CDR2 SASEGT. The CDR3 loop reads CASSATGDYGYTF. In nucleotides, the CDR3 is TGTGCCAGCAGTGCGACAGGGGACTATGGCTACACCTTC.

V gene TRBV5-1 combines with J gene TRBJ1-2, with no clear D. This CDR3 has 14 residues. V was cut by 3 bases and J by 9 bases, with 18 bases left in between. CDR1 is SGHRS, CDR2 YFSETQ, per germline. The CDR3 DNA reads as TGCGCCAGCAGCTCCGACTTTAGGCGAAACAGCTACACCTTC. Translated: CASSSDFRRNSYTF.

This chain joins TRBV7-9 and TRBJ1-3, with 12 bases aligning to TRBD1. Germline V gene lookup returns CDR1 SEHNR and CDR2 FQNEAQ (reference sequence). Trimming at V came to 5 bases and at J to 2 bases, leaving 10 bases not matched to a gene. The CDR3 has 18 amino acids. Here the CDR3 reads CASSLGTGGSSAGNTIYF. CDR3 sequence (DNA): TGTGCCAGCAGCCTTGGGACAGGGGGCAGCTCCGCTGGAAACACCATATATTTT.

This rearrangement joins TRBV5-4 to TRBJ1-1; 10 nucleotides align to TRBD1. Trimming took 2 bases from V and 4 from J; bases not matched to a gene: 5. This CDR3 has 15 amino acids. Germline CDR1 reads SGHNT; CDR2 reads YYREEE (reference sequence). CDR3 nucleotides: TGTGCCAGCAGCTTCGACAGGGGGCCCTCCACTGAAGCTTTCTTT. Translated, it gives CASSFDRGPSTEAFF.

V is TRBV11-3 and J is TRBJ2-2; 9 bases map to TRBD1. The CDR3 runs to 16 residues. V trimming: 4 bases; J trimming: 4 bases; junction bases outside the gene matches: 7. Germline CDR1 is SGHNT and CDR2 is YENEEA. The CDR3 coding sequence is TGTGCCAGCAGCTCCGGGGACAGGGCGGGCACCGGGGAGCTGTTTTTT. This encodes CASSSGDRAGTGELFF.

The rearrangement links TRBV6-5 to TRBJ1-2, with D possibly matching TRBD1 (6 bases). Trimming removed 6 bases at V and 2 bases at J, with 10 bases between. This CDR3 is 13 amino acids long. Germline V lookup: CDR1 MNHEY, CDR2 SVGAGI. CDR3: CASRDSQNYGYTF. The CDR3 bases are TGTGCCAGCAGGGACAGCCAGAACTATGGCTACACCTTC.

The chain has TRBV29-1 and TRBJ2-3; tentative D call: TRBD1 (6 bases). The CDR3 loop spans 14 amino acids. Germline lookup yields CDR1 SQVTM and CDR2 ANQGSEA. The V end was cut by 6 bases, the J end by 0 bases, with 13 bases between. The CDR3 DNA follows: TGCAGCGTCAGTAGACAGGCTAGCACAGATACGCAGTATTTT. Its protein product is CSVSRQASTDTQYF.

CDR3 in amino acids: CASSFLLGTDTQYF. The CDR3 nucleotides are TGTGCCAGCAGCTTTCTCCTTGGCACAGATACGCAGTATTTT. The chain recombines TRBV7-8 with TRBJ2-3; D ambiguous. CDR3 size: 14 residues. CDR1 is SGHVS, CDR2 FQNEAQ, per germline. With 3 bases removed from V and 1 base from J, the gap between germline ends came to 8 bases.

The V call is TRBV18, the J call TRBJ1-6, with D possibly TRBD1 on 5 matching bases. The V and J ends lost 4 bases and 5 bases respectively, with 12 bases between them. The CDR3 is 15 residues long. Germline CDR1 reads KGHSH; CDR2 reads LQKENI. In nucleotides, the CDR3 is TGTGCCAGCTCACGCGGGACGGCTGATAATTCACCCCTCCACTTT. Protein sequence: CASSRGTADNSPLHF.

This clone was found once. This chain connects TRBV19 to TRBJ1-1; D perhaps matches TRBD1 (6 bases). The germline gives CDR1 LNHDA, CDR2 SQIVND (reference sequence). The CDR3 extends over 13 amino acids. V lost 5 bases to trimming and J lost 5 bases, with 12 bases between them. CDR3 sequence: CASSYTGNTEAFF. In DNA form, the CDR3 reads TGTGCCAGTAGTTACACAGGGAATACTGAAGCTTTCTTT. The complete variable domain, with remaining parts taken from reference TRBV19 and TRBJ1-1, reads DGGITQSPKYLFRKEGQNVTLSCEQNLNHDAMYWYRQDPGQGLRLIYYSQIVNDFQKGDIAEGYSVSREKKESFPLTVTSAQKNPTAFYLCASSYTGNTEAFFGQGTRLTVV.

This chain connects TRBV19 to TRBJ1-2; possibly TRBD1 for D (6 bases). V was shortened by 4 bases and J by 2 bases, with 14 bases between the two germline ends. This CDR3 spans 15 amino acids. From germline, CDR1 is LNHDA and CDR2 SQIVND (reference sequence). The CDR3 sequence: CASSSPGQGNYGYTF. CDR3 DNA: TGTGCCAGTAGTAGCCCGGGACAAGGGAACTATGGCTACACCTTC.

The chain couples TRBV28 to TRBJ1-2; D possibly corresponds to TRBD1 (5 bases). Germline CDR1 MDHEN, CDR2 SYDVKM. The V end was cut by 7 bases, the J end by 6 bases, with 21 bases between. The CDR3 length is 15 residues. CDR3 sequence reads: CASILSGGSGNGYTF. CDR3 sequence (DNA): TGTGCCAGCATCCTATCTGGAGGGTCAGGGAATGGCTACACCTTC.

This clone was recorded only once. The gene calls are TRBV5-5 and TRBJ1-4; 8 bases agree with TRBD1. Germline CDR1 reads SGHKS; CDR2 reads YYEKEE (reference sequence). The V gene end was trimmed by 3 bases and the J gene end by 7 bases; junction bases not matched to a gene: 8. This CDR3 contains 15 residues. The CDR3 coding sequence is TGTGCCAGCAGCTCGGACAGGGCATGGGGTGAAAAACTGTTTTTT. It yields the protein CASSSDRAWGEKLFF.

The V and J genes are TRBV19 and TRBJ1-1, with D tentatively TRBD1 (5 bases). Germline V gene sequence: CDR1 LNHDA, CDR2 SQIVND (reference sequence). V lost 5 bases, J lost 4 bases, and 14 bases lay in between. This CDR3 has 14 residues. The CDR3 region is CASSAQGFGTEAFF. In DNA form, the CDR3 reads TGTGCCAGTAGTGCGCAGGGATTCGGCACTGAAGCTTTCTTT.

V usage is TRBV29-1 and J usage is TRBJ1-5, with 9 bases lining up with TRBD1. There are 14 residues in the CDR3. Germline CDR1 is SQVTM and CDR2 is ANQGSEA. The junction had 6 bases not matched to a gene; V was cut back by 4 bases and J by 5 bases. The CDR3 region is CSVGGQGEDQPQHF. As DNA, the CDR3 is TGCAGCGTTGGGGGACAGGGCGAGGATCAGCCCCAGCATTTT.

The chain has TRBV27 and TRBJ2-2, with 10 bases identical to TRBD1. The CDR3 sequence is 17 residues long. Germline CDR1 MNHEY, CDR2 SMNVEV (reference sequence). Trimming at V came to 1 base and at J to 7 bases, leaving 9 bases not matched to a gene. CDR3 sequence reads: CASSLFSRQGAGGELFF. DNA of the CDR3: TGTGCCAGCAGTTTATTCTCCCGACAGGGGGCGGGCGGGGAGCTGTTTTTT.

The chain uses TRBV13 and TRBJ2-2; D unclear. Germline CDR1 is PRHDT and CDR2 is FYEKMQ (reference sequence). V was trimmed by 6 bases and J by 5 bases, leaving 10 bases between them. The CDR3 covers 13 residues. In nucleotides, the CDR3 is TGTGCCAGCAGGGTCAAGCGAACCGGGGAGCTGTTTTTT. This translates into CASRVKRTGELFF. Full variable domain (rest looked up from reference TRBV13 and TRBJ2-2): AAGVIQSPRHLIKEKRETATLKCYPIPRHDTVYWYQQGPGQDPQFLISFYEKMQSDKGSIPDRFSAQQFSDYHSELNMSSLELGDSALYFCASRVKRTGELFFGEGSRLTVL.

The rearrangement uses TRBV2 and TRBJ2-1, with 9 bases matching TRBD2. This CDR3 has 15 residues. The V gene end was trimmed by 6 bases and the J gene end by 10 bases; junction bases not matched to a gene: 13. Germline V CDR1 and CDR2: SNHLY, FYNNEI. CDR3 coding DNA: TGTGCCAGCAGGGCTATAGCGGGGGCTAACAGCGAGCAGTTCTTC. This translates into CASRAIAGANSEQFF.

The chain has TRBV5-1 and TRBJ2-7; D might be TRBD2 (7 bases). The length of the CDR3 is 13 residues. Trimming removed 0 bases from V and 4 bases from J, with 8 bases in between. CDR1 SGHRS and CDR2 YFSETQ come from the germline V gene. The chain's CDR3 is CASSLEGGYEQYF. The CDR3 nucleotides read TGCGCCAGCAGCTTGGAGGGGGGGTACGAGCAGTACTTC.

The V call is TRBV20-1, the J call TRBJ1-2, with D hard to call. CDR1 and CDR2 (germline): DFQATT, SNEGSKA (reference sequence). Trimming removed 8 bases at V and 0 bases at J, with 7 bases between. CDR3 length equals 11 residues. The DNA for the CDR3 is TGCAGTCCACGGGCTAACTATGGCTACACCTTC. Its protein product is CSPRANYGYTF.

The chain uses TRBV18 and TRBJ1-3; 7 bases are shared with TRBD1. Germline CDR1 is KGHSH and CDR2 is LQKENI. The CDR3 consists of 15 residues. The ends lost 6 bases at V and 2 bases at J; junction bases unmatched: 7. CDR3 in amino acids: CASSGDSRPGNTIYF. The CDR3 DNA reads as TGTGCCAGCTCCGGGGACAGCCGACCTGGAAACACCATATATTTT.

This chain uses TRBV5-1 with TRBJ2-6; a weak D match, TRBD1 (6 bases). CDR1 and CDR2 from the germline V gene are SGHRS and YFSETQ. This CDR3 has 18 amino acids. Trimming stripped 0 bases from V and 0 bases from J, with 13 bases between. The CDR3: CASSLDGTSGSGANVLTF. DNA for the CDR3: TGCGCCAGCAGCTTGGACGGGACATCCGGCTCTGGGGCCAACGTCCTGACTTTC.

The count of this clone is one. CDR3 in amino acids: CASTPGTSSYNEQFF. In DNA form, the CDR3 reads TGTGCCAGCACCCCTGGTACTAGCTCCTACAATGAGCAGTTCTTC. The gene calls are TRBV7-2 and TRBJ2-1; a possible D gene is TRBD2 (5 bases). This CDR3 contains 15 residues. Germline values: CDR1 SGHTA, CDR2 FQGNSA. The V end was cut by 7 bases, the J end by 0 bases, with 13 bases between.

This chain links TRBV7-9 with TRBJ1-1, with TRBD1 matching over 8 bases. The CDR3 loop spans 11 amino acids. CDR1 and CDR2 from the germline V gene are SEHNR and FQNEAQ (reference sequence). V was pared by 5 bases and J by 12 bases, with 5 bases of the junction left unmatched. CDR3 DNA: TGTGCCAGCAGCCCGGACAGGGAAACTTTCTTT. This gives the protein CASSPDRETFF.

The CDR3 DNA sequence: TGTGCCAGCAGGCTCGACTCGGTCAACACCGGGGAGCTGTTTTTT. Translation gives CASRLDSVNTGELFF. The rearrangement joins TRBV7-9 to TRBJ2-2; D not certain. The CDR3 has 15 residues. V was cut by 6 bases and J by 2 bases, with 13 bases left in between. The V gene's germline CDR1 is SEHNR and CDR2 FQNEAQ (reference sequence).

The J gene is TRBJ1-2, the V gene TRBV19, with D possibly matching TRBD1 (6 bases). Germline-derived CDR1 and CDR2 are LNHDA and SQIVND (reference sequence). The CDR3 is made up of 15 amino acids. V was pared by 3 bases and J by 5 bases, with 16 bases between. The CDR3 nucleotides read TGTGCCAGTAGTATGGTTTCGACAGGTGGATATGGCTACACCTTC. Protein sequence: CASSMVSTGGYGYTF.

V is TRBV19 and J is TRBJ2-1, with 7 bases aligning to TRBD2. J lost 7 bases, V lost 7 bases, and 4 bases had no gene match. The CDR3 runs 12 residues. Looked up from germline, CDR1 is LNHDA and CDR2 is SQIVND (reference sequence). This chain's CDR3 is CASTSGKNEQFF. CDR3 DNA: TGTGCCAGTACGAGCGGGAAGAATGAGCAGTTCTTC.